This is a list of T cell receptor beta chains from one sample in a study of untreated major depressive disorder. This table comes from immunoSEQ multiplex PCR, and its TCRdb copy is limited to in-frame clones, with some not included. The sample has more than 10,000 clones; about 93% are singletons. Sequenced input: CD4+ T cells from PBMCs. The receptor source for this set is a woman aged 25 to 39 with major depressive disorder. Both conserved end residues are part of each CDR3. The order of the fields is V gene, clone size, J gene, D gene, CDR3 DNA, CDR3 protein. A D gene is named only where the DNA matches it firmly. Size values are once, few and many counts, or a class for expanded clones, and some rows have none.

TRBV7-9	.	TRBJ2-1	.	TGTGCCATCCTCGTTTATGGGAATGAGCAGTTCTTC	CAILVYGNEQFF
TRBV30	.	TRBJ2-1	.	TGTGCCTGGACCCCGACAGGGAGGATCAACAATGAGCAGTTCTTC	CAWTPTGRINNEQFF
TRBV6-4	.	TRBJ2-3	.	TGTGCCAGCAGTGATTTCGAAGATACGCAGTATTTT	CASSDFEDTQYF
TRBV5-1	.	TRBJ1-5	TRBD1	TGCGCCAGCAGCCTAGACAGGGGAAAGCAGCCCCAGCATTTT	CASSLDRGKQPQHF
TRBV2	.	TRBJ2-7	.	TGTGCCAGCACTCGGGGGTCCTCCTACGAGCAGTACTTC	CASTRGSSYEQYF
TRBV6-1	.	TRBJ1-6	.	TGTGCCAGCAGTGTCCTCGTAGGGCGGAGCTCCTATAATTCACCCCTCCACTTT	CASSVLVGRSSYNSPLHF
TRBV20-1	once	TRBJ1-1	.	TGCAGTGCTAGGGACATCACTGAAGCTTTCTTT	CSARDITEAFF
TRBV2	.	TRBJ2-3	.	TGTGCCAGCAGTTCTAGCACAGATACGCAGTATTTT	CASSSSTDTQYF
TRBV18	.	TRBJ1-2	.	TGTGCCAGCTCACCCGTAGGTGGTCCGGCCCCTAACTATGGCTACACCTTC	CASSPVGGPAPNYGYTF
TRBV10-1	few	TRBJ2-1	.	TGCGCCAGCGGCGTTAGCTACAATGAGCAGTTCTTC	CASGVSYNEQFF
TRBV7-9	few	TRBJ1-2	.	TGTGCCAGCAGCTTAGGTACAGGGGGCTACACCTTC	CASSLGTGGYTF
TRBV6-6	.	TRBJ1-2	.	TGTGCCAGCAGTCCGCGGACTAACTATGGCTACACCTTC	CASSPRTNYGYTF
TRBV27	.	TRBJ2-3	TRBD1	TGTGCCAGCAGTTTATCCCCGGACAGGCGACATACGCAGTATTTT	CASSLSPDRRHTQYF
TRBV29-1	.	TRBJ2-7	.	TGCAGCGTCGCCCGGGGCAGCTCCTACGAGCAGTACTTC	CSVARGSSYEQYF
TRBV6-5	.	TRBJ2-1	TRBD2	TGTGCCAGCAGTTACGAAGCGGGAGTTTCCAATGAGCAGTTCTTC	CASSYEAGVSNEQFF
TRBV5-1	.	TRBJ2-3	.	TGCGCCAGCAGCTTGGCCGCAAGTTTAGAAGATACGCAGTATTTT	CASSLAASLEDTQYF
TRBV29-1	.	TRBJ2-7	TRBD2	TGCAGCGTCCCCGCGAGCGGGAACGAGCAGTACTTC	CSVPASGNEQYF
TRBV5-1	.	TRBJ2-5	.	TGCGCCAGCAGCTTGGGTCAAGAGACCCAGTACTTC	CASSLGQETQYF
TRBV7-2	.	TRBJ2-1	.	TGTGCCAGCAGCTTAGTACGGAGCTCCTACAATGAGCAGTTCTTC	CASSLVRSSYNEQFF
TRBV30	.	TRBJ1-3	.	TGTGCCTGGAGGGACTACTCTGGAAACACCATATATTTT	CAWRDYSGNTIYF
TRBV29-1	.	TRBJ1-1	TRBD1	TGCAGCGTTGAGGACAGGAGTGGTCCGGCTTTCTTT	CSVEDRSGPAFF
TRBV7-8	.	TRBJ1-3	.	TGTGCCAGCAGCTTAGAACTATCATTTGCTGGAAACACCATATATTTT	CASSLELSFAGNTIYF